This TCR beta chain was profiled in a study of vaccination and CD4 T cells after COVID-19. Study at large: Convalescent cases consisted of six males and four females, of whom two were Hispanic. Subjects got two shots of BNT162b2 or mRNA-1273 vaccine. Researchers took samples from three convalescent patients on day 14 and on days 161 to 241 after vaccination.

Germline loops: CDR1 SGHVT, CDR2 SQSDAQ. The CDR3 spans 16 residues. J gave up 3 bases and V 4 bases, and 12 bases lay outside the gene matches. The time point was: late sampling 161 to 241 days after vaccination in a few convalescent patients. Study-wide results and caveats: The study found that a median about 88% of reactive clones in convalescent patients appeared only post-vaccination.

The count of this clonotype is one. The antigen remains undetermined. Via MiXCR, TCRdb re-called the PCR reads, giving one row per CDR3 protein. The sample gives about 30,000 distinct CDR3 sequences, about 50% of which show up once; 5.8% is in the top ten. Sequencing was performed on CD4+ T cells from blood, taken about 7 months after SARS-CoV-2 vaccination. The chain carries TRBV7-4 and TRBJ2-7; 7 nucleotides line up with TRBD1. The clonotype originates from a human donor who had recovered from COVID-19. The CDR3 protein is CASSSSGDSALYEQYF. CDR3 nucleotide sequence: TGTGCCAGCAGCTCGAGTGGGGACAGCGCCCTCTACGAGCAGTACTTC.